The 19 T cell receptor beta chains in this list originate from one sample, sequenced in a study of shared clonotypes between healthy human individuals. The naive CD8 subset, CD45RO-negative cells positively selected for CCR7, excluded terminally differentiated effector memory CD45RA+ cells. The protocol was immunoSEQ multiplex PCR, while the TCRdb copy is restricted to in-frame clones and leaves out a portion. Of some 1,900,000 clones listed, approximately 95% are singletons. Material for sequencing was naive CD8+ T cells sorted from blood. All receptors come from a man younger than 35 in good health.

The J gene is TRBJ2-5, the V gene TRBV5-4; 9 bases align to TRBD2. The CDR3 totals 16 residues. Germline loops: CDR1 SGHNT, CDR2 YYREEE (reference sequence). J was trimmed by 0 bases and V by 7 bases; bases with no gene match: 10. For the CDR3, the DNA is TGTGCCAGCGGATTTGGGACTAGCCCTTACCAAGAGACCCAGTACTTC. This codes for CASGFGTSPYQETQYF.

V is TRBV11-2 and J is TRBJ2-1; no reliable D call. This CDR3 has 15 residues. CDR1 and CDR2 (germline): SGHAT, FQNNGV. Between the trimmed V and J ends, which lost 0 bases and 1 base, there was a span of 7 bases. The CDR3, as DNA: TGTGCCAGCAGCTTAGAGGCACCTTCCTACAATGAGCAGTTCTTC. This sequence encodes CASSLEAPSYNEQFF.

V is TRBV19 and J is TRBJ1-2; D possibly corresponds to TRBD1 (5 bases). Deletions cut 6 bases from V and 5 bases from J, with 13 bases between. The CDR3 is made up of 13 amino acids. CDR1 and CDR2 from the germline V gene are LNHDA and SQIVND (reference sequence). The CDR3 protein is CASSPGVEYGYTF. The CDR3 coding sequence is TGTGCCAGTAGCCCGGGGGTAGAATATGGCTACACCTTC.

As regards this clone: Other DNA sequences of this sample code for an identical CDR3. The chain links TRBV2 to TRBJ1-2, with 10 positions matching TRBD1. The J segment lost 3 bases and the V segment lost 3 bases, leaving 1 base of the junction unmatched. The germline gives CDR1 SNHLY, CDR2 FYNNEI. The CDR3 has 14 amino acids. The CDR3 DNA sequence: TGTGCCAGCAGTGAGGGGACAGGGGACTATGGCTACACCTTC. Its protein is CASSEGTGDYGYTF.

The chain has TRBV5-6 and TRBJ2-1; 10 nucleotides align to TRBD2. CDR3 length equals 16 residues. V lost 0 bases and J lost 5; bases outside the gene matches: 5. Germline CDR1 is SGHDT and CDR2 is YYEEEE. The CDR3, as DNA: TGTGCCAGCAGCTTGGGACTAGCGGGTTTGCACAATGAGCAGTTCTTC. Translation gives CASSLGLAGLHNEQFF.

As to this clone: Other DNA variants within this sample encode the same CDR3. V and J are TRBV4-1 and TRBJ1-5; 9 bases are shared with TRBD1. V shed 4 bases, J shed 4 bases, and the junction held 5 bases outside the gene matches. This CDR3 comprises 15 residues. Germline V gives CDR1 MGHRA, CDR2 YSYEKL. The CDR3 here is CASSPWTGDNQPQHF. The CDR3 DNA reads as TGCGCCAGCAGCCCGTGGACAGGGGATAATCAGCCCCAGCATTTT.

The CDR3 loop reads CASSPNGDGGKEKLFF. In DNA form, the CDR3 reads TGTGCCAGCAGCCCCAATGGGGATGGGGGCAAGGAAAAACTGTTTTTT. V usage is TRBV7-6 and J usage is TRBJ1-4; D perhaps matches TRBD1 (6 bases). Germline assignment: CDR1 SGHVS and CDR2 FNYEAQ. The CDR3 runs to 16 residues. Trimming took 5 bases from V and 8 from J, leaving 21 bases between them.

This sequence joins TRBV4-1 and TRBJ2-7; 11 positions match TRBD1. CDR1 and CDR2 (germline): MGHRA, YSYEKL. Unmatched junction bases numbered 5, after V lost 3 bases and J lost 4 bases. The CDR3 totals 15 residues. The CDR3 region is CASSHRGQGAYEQYF. In DNA, the CDR3 is TGCGCCAGCAGCCACCGAGGACAGGGGGCTTACGAGCAGTACTTC.

The CDR3 nucleotides read TGTGCCAGTAGTAAGGTTAGGACAGAGGCTTCGGACACTGAAGCTTTCTTT. This gives the protein CASSKVRTEASDTEAFF. The chain couples TRBV19 to TRBJ1-1; possible D gene TRBD1, 6 bases. This CDR3 has 17 amino acids. Germline V gene data show CDR1 as LNHDA and CDR2 as SQIVND (reference sequence). Trimming took off 4 bases at V and 3 bases at J, with 21 bases between the two ends.

The table lists this clone with a count of one. The V call is TRBV19, the J call TRBJ2-4; D remains ambiguous. With 5 bases removed from V and 1 base from J, the gap between germline ends came to 12 bases. Germline V gene data show CDR1 as LNHDA and CDR2 as SQIVND (reference sequence). CDR3 length: 15 residues. The chain's CDR3 is CASSYSVIAKNIQYF. CDR3 in DNA: TGTGCCAGTAGTTACAGTGTGATTGCCAAAAACATTCAGTACTTC.

The chain recombines TRBV9 with TRBJ2-2, with TRBD2 matching 11 bases. CDR1 SGDLS and CDR2 YYNGEE come from the germline V gene. V shed 3 bases, J shed 4 bases, and the junction held 11 bases outside the gene matches. CDR3 length: 18 residues. CDR3 DNA sequence: TGTGCCAGCAGCGCCCCCCGAGGGACTAGCGGCCCCACCGGGGAGCTGTTTTTT. The encoded protein is CASSAPRGTSGPTGELFF. Together with reference TRBV9 and TRBJ2-2, the CDR3 gives the full variable domain: DSGVTQTPKHLITATGQRVTLRCSPRSGDLSVYWYQQSLDQGLQFLIQYYNGEERAKGNILERFSAQQFPDLHSELNLSSLELGDSALYFCASSAPRGTSGPTGELFFGEGSRLTVL.

The chain couples TRBV4-3 to TRBJ1-2, with D maybe TRBD1 (5 bases). The CDR3 spans 14 residues. Germline-derived CDR1 and CDR2 are LGHNA and YSLEER. Deletions cut 1 base from V and 7 bases from J, with 13 bases between. The CDR3 DNA reads TGCGCCAGCAGCCAAGTGGAAGGGGATAGTGGCTACACCTTC. It translates to CASSQVEGDSGYTF.

Note on this clone: This CDR3 is also generated by other DNA sequences in the sample. The chain has TRBV7-2 and TRBJ2-5; 11 bases match TRBD2. The V segment lost 5 bases and the J segment 3 bases; nucleotides outside the gene matches: 2. Germline CDR1 SGHTA, CDR2 FQGNSA. This CDR3 is 14 amino acids long. Here the CDR3 DNA reads TGTGCCAGCAGCCTGGGACTAGCGGAAGAGACCCAGTACTTC. Translation: CASSLGLAEETQYF.

In DNA form, the CDR3 reads TGTGCCAGCAGCTTAGCGTTACATAAGCTAGGGGAGAACACCATATATTTT. Translating it yields CASSLALHKLGENTIYF. The rearrangement joins TRBV7-6 to TRBJ1-3; D might be TRBD1 (5 bases). This CDR3 is built from 17 residues. V was cut by 0 bases and J by 7 bases, with 19 bases left in between. Germline V gene data show CDR1 as SGHVS and CDR2 as FNYEAQ. Full variable domain (rest looked up from reference TRBV7-6 and TRBJ1-3): GAGVSQSPRYKVTKRGQDVALRCDPISGHVSLYWYRQALGQGPEFLTYFNYEAQQDKSGLPNDRFSAERPEGSISTLTIQRTEQRDSAMYRCASSLALHKLGENTIYFGEGSWLTVV.

The chain employs TRBV11-2 and TRBJ2-3; D not certain. The CDR3 consists of 15 residues. The V and J ends lost 2 bases and 7 bases respectively, with 16 bases between them. Germline V gene sequence: CDR1 SGHAT, CDR2 FQNNGV. In DNA, the CDR3 is TGTGCCAGCAGCTTATCCGATTGGACGGCGCATACGCAGTATTTT. Its protein product is CASSLSDWTAHTQYF.

This CDR3 reads CASSPPGPGRETQYF. The CDR3 DNA reads TGTGCCAGCAGCCCGCCGGGGCCCGGAAGGGAGACCCAGTACTTC. This chain connects TRBV11-2 to TRBJ2-5, with D possibly being TRBD1 or TRBD2 (5 bases each). The CDR3 has 15 amino acids. V was cut by 5 bases and J by 5 bases, with 18 bases left in between. The V gene's germline CDR1 is SGHAT and CDR2 FQNNGV.

The genes are TRBV6-1 and TRBJ1-3, with 8 bases identical to TRBD1. The CDR3 contains 18 residues. J was trimmed by 0 bases and V by 0 bases; bases with no gene match: 7. Germline CDR1 MNHNS, CDR2 SASEGT. In DNA, the CDR3 is TGTGCCAGCAGTGAAGCACCATGGGACAGGCTCTCTGGAAACACCATATATTTT. Its translation: CASSEAPWDRLSGNTIYF.

Worth noting for this clone: This same CDR3 is encoded by further DNA sequences in the sample. The rearrangement uses TRBV27 and TRBJ2-7; TRBD2 is a possible D gene (5 bases). Trimming stripped 2 bases from V and 0 bases from J, with 8 bases between. Per the germline V gene, CDR1 is MNHEY and CDR2 is SMNVEV (reference sequence). The length of the CDR3 is 14 residues. The CDR3 nucleotides are TGTGCCAGCAGTTTAAGCGGAGCCTCCTACGAGCAGTACTTC. Encoded protein: CASSLSGASYEQYF.

This clone was recorded once. This specimen includes other DNA sequences encoding the same CDR3. This chain connects TRBV5-1 to TRBJ2-1, with 12 bases aligning to TRBD2. The CDR3 runs to 15 residues. V was clipped by 5 bases and J by 4 bases; unmatched bases: 4. CDR1 is SGHRS and CDR2 is YFSETQ in the germline V gene. CDR3 in DNA: TGCGCCAGCAGTTCGACTAGCGGGGGTTACAATGAGCAGTTCTTC. It translates to CASSSTSGGYNEQFF. The variable domain in full, with the rest retrieved from reference TRBV5-1 and TRBJ2-1, is KAGVTQTPRYLIKTRGQQVTLSCSPISGHRSVSWYQQTPGQGLQFLFEYFSETQRNKGNFPGRFSGRQFSNSRSEMNVSTLELGDSALYLCASSSTSGGYNEQFFGPGTRLTVL.